The source of this T cell receptor beta chain is a study of human T cells and chemical hapten exposure. Study in general: Per-sample TCR yield variation was attributed mainly to small pooled library volume differences.

As handled by the study authors: Samples held a median of 95,638 TCRs, range roughly 23,224–750,000. From the 5' RACE reads, TCRdb called clonotypes with MiXCR, one entry per CDR3 protein. None of the V and J calls come from the authors' own analysis; TCRdb made them. The sample holds 110,000 or so distinct CDR3 sequences, approximately 20% seen once. General study points: Unchanged with DPC sensitization were TCRs above 1 in 1000 frequency.

In regard to this clonotype: The target antigen is unknown.

The CDR3 is 13 amino acids. From germline, CDR1 is PRHDT and CDR2 FYEKMQ (reference sequence). V gave up 5 bases and J gave up 2 bases, with 10 bases separating them. Whole blood that had not been fractionated was the source of extracted total RNA. This TCR derives from a human donor in good health. The chain recombines TRBV13 with TRBJ2-7; D call uncertain. The CDR3 reads CASSQMGTYEQYF. CDR3 nucleotides: TGTGCCAGCAGCCAGATGGGTACCTACGAGCAGTACTTC.